This T cell receptor beta chain was sequenced in a study of cytomegalovirus exposure and HLA in healthy donors. Concerning this clone itself: What it binds is unknown.

Study-level points and caveats: A highly shared variant cluster was judged a likely technical artifact.

Germline V gene data show CDR1 as SGHVS and CDR2 as FNYEAQ. The CDR3 sequence is 16 residues long. V lost 2 bases, J lost 4 bases, and 9 bases stayed unmatched. The PCR was carried out with 60 Vbeta primers and 13 Jbeta primers. The protocol was immunoSEQ multiplex PCR, while the TCRdb copy is restricted to in-frame clones and leaves out a portion. The sample lists tens of thousands of clones, approximately 63% occurring once. Material for sequencing was PBMCs. This clonotype was obtained from a woman aged 25 to 39 in good health and CMV-seronegative. The chain is built from TRBV7-6 and TRBJ2-7, with TRBD2 matching 9 bases. CDR3 coding DNA: TGTGCCAGCAGCTTACTAAGCGGACTAGCGACGTACGAGCAGTACTTC. Amino acids: CASSLLSGLATYEQYF.